This entry concerns a single TCR beta chain. Its antigen is unknown. This CDR3 contains 15 residues. V lost 1 base to trimming and J lost 4 bases, with 10 bases between them. The germline CDR1 and CDR2 sequences are LGHNA and YSLEER. The data derive from a study of T-cell memory formation after mild COVID-19. Study results and limitations: Later expanders leaned CD4+, whereas day 15 to 85 contracting clones were balanced CD4/CD8.

TCRdb fed the 5' RACE reads into MiXCR, producing one record per CDR3 protein. The sample holds about 390,000 distinct CDR3 sequences, more than 15% seen once. This receptor was identified in a man between 18 and 29 years old who had mild COVID-19 (a few samples of this study predate the infection). Cell type and time point are not known. The sample comprised PBMCs or a T cell subset sorted from them (not recorded which). The V call is TRBV4-3, the J call TRBJ2-2, with D unclear. CDR3 residues: CASSQAVSVTGELFF. Written as DNA, the CDR3 is TGCGCCAGCAGCCAAGCTGTGTCAGTCACCGGGGAGCTGTTTTTT.